Reported below is one TCR beta chain. Its antigen is not yet known. Base qualities are not recorded, but no much larger clone differs from it by a single base. The sample belongs to a study of blood T cell repertoires in COVID-19 (dated by TCRdb to about 2020). Study-level background: The collaborator samples originated in the United States, Italy and Spain and spanned the acute and convalescent phases of COVID-19. The material from the prospective study consisted of cDNA or gDNA derived from T cells, B-cell-depleted T cells, or PBMCs. Deeply sampled blood TCRbeta repertoires from subjects exposed to, actively infected with, or recovered from COVID-19 were included in the dataset. The repertoires were released in a freely available public database intended as a resource for research on the immune response to SARS-CoV-2. The samples were drawn from the first 160 participants of the ongoing ImmuneRACE study and from roughly 1,300 subjects provided by 6 global collaborators. The sample metadata nearly always contained a de-identified subject ID, COVID-19 status, age in years and sex. Where available, HLA class I and class II types were obtained from metadata supplied by the sample provider rather than from assay-based typing.

Overall study results and their limits: The amount of clinical and demographic metadata varied by source and participant and was provided uncurated.

CDR1 and CDR2, looked up from the germline V gene, are MNHEY and SVGAGI. The CDR3 has 14 amino acids, counting the end cysteine and phenylalanine. Only CDR3 DNA is held: 42 bases, read in frame from base 1. V and J are truncated by 3 bases and 7 bases respectively, leaving an intervening sequence of 10 bases. The collaborating institutions used their own protocols to collect whole blood in K2EDTA tubes. For TCRbeta analysis, collaborator samples were shipped as frozen whole blood, as isolated PBMCs, or as DNA extracted from either sample type. TCRbeta CDR3 regions were amplified from genomic DNA by means of the immunoSEQ Assay, a bias-controlled multiplex PCR. In the original analysis: The number of nucleated cells in each sample was estimated from the amplification of reference gene primers within the assay. Sequence reads were collapsed and filtered to measure the absolute abundance of every unique TCRbeta CDR3 rearrangement. For each sample, productive Simpson clonality was calculated as the square root of Simpson's diversity index across productive rearrangements. TCRdb's version of the immuneACCESS table is confined to in-frame rearrangements and falls short of the full clone set. An unresolved V gene accounts for under half of the shortfall where checked; the remainder is of unknown origin. D and trimming were read from the DNA, whereas the V and J calls and clone size are those reported in that table. Across this sample there are approximately 280,000 clones, with over 75% seen only once. About 9.8% of the sample belongs to the ten largest clones.

This TCR was recovered from a man between 18 and 35 years old with active or convalescent COVID-19. The rearranged chain carries TRBV6-5 and TRBJ1-6; there is no confident call for the D gene. Sequenced: peripheral blood. The sequenced DNA: TGTGCCAGCAGTTATTGGGAGGAGAATTCACCCCTCCACTTT. Its translation is CASSYWEENSPLHF.